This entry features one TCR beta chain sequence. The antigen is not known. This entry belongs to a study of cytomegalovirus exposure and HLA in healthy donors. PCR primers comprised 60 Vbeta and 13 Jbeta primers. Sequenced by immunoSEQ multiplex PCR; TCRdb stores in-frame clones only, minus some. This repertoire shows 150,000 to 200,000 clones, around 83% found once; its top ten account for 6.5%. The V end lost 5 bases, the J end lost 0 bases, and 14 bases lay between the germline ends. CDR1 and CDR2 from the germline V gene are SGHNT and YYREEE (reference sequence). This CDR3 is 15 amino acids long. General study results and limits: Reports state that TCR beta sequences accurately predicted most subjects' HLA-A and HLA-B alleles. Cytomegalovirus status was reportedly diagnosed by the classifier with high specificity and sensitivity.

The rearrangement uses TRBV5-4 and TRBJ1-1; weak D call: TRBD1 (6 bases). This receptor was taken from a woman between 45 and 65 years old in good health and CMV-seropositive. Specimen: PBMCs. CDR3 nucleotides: TGTGCCAGCAGTCCAGGGGAAGGGATGAACACTGAAGCTTTCTTT. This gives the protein CASSPGEGMNTEAFF.